This T cell receptor beta chain was recorded in a study of T cell responses to AZD1222 COVID-19 vaccine. Repertoires were generated with immunoSEQ multiplex PCR, while TCRdb's copy carries only in-frame clones and drops some. This sample has around 120,000 clones, with approximately 88% found just once. CDR3 length: 15 amino acids. V lost 0 bases, J lost 8 bases, and 6 bases stayed unmatched. CDR1 and CDR2 (germline): LGHDT, YNNKEL (reference sequence). The receptor's source is an adult in good health. The rearrangement links TRBV3-1 (or the pseudogene TRBV3-2) to TRBJ1-4, with 7 bases fitting TRBD1. The material sequenced was peripheral blood, taken on day 0 of AZD1222 vaccination. The CDR3 here is CASSQDQGGGEKLFF. Written as DNA, the CDR3 is TGTGCCAGCAGCCAAGATCAGGGGGGTGGCGAAAAACTGTTTTTT.